This T cell receptor (beta chain) was obtained from a study of beta chain features in type 1 diabetes (dated 2018 in TCRdb). In terms of the full investigation: Mean age, gender distribution, total cell number and subset yield were not different between patients and healthy donors. A total of 100 million to 140 million sorted cells were examined across all samples, and the number of cells per subset was strongly correlated with RNA yield. In the study, TCRB repertoires of sorted circulating CD4+ T cell subsets from recently diagnosed type 1 diabetes patients were compared with those of matched healthy donors. Whereas all 30 or so donors provided naive and central memory subsets, regulatory and stem cell-like memory subsets were isolated from just 8 patients and about 8 healthy donors.

The High Capacity cDNA Reverse Transcription Kit was used to reverse transcribe all of the isolated RNA, meaning that expressed TCRB transcripts were what got sequenced. Deep immunoSEQ sequencing was performed on naive, central memory and regulatory T cell samples, with an average of roughly 3.6 million total reads per sample. After sorted cells were lysed in RLT buffer, RNA was extracted with DNase-treated RNeasy Micro or Mini kits, with the choice depending on cell number. To prevent cross-contamination, every cell subset was processed on its own, while patient and healthy donor samples were processed together. Using the immunoSEQ multiplex PCR, TCRB sequences were amplified from cDNA into 87-bp fragments spanning the CDR3 region. Sequencing of the amplicons was performed on the Illumina HiSeq platform. On the study's bioinformatics: PCR bias was corrected computationally using synthetic template baselines, and reads within Hamming distance 2 were collapsed, with unmergeable singletons discarded. Reads were aligned against IMGT so that V, D and J genes, CDR3 length and insertions or deletions at six rearrangement sites could be assigned. Within each subset, clonotype counts were normalized to sorted cell number, after which true diversity and Gini coefficients were computed with the tcR R package. Repertoire sharing was quantified using the overlap coefficient calculated on TCRB nucleotide sequences. Not all clones reach the TCRdb copy of this immuneACCESS table, which keeps in-frame sequences only. Checked studies attribute under half of the gap to unresolved V genes and leave the rest unexplained. D and trimming come from the DNA, and the V and J calls and clone size come from that table. The sample table lists 45,000 to 65,000 clones, around 50% of them with a count of one. Of the sample, around 2.7% falls within the top ten clones.

A single peripheral blood draw of roughly 0.11 L on average was collected from each donor into heparinised tubes. A BD FACSAria II and a panel including CD45RO, CCR7, CD25, CD127, CD95 and CD27 were used to sort naive, central memory, regulatory and stem cell-like memory CD4+ T cells. A purity above 95% was achieved for all sorted populations. Right away, PBMCs were isolated by Lymphoprep density gradient centrifugation and were stained directly, with no culture step. To minimize batch effects, samples were stained and sorted in pairs, one healthy donor with one patient per experiment. V gives up 4 bases and J gives up 6 bases, and the segment between their germline ends measures 6 bases. CDR1 and CDR2 (LGHNA, YNFKEQ) derive from the germline V gene. The CDR3 starts with the cysteine, ends with the phenylalanine, and has 12 residues. Solely the CDR3 DNA is kept, with 36 bases framed from the first base.

Concerning this clone itself: Its target antigen remains unknown. No base quality values were provided; no much bigger clone lies one nucleotide off.

Broader findings and caveats from the paper: Because cDNA was sequenced instead of genomic DNA, activated cells with high expression could be over-represented, although the groups did not differ in activation or CD3 levels. Type 1 diabetes patients showed a moderate but significant shortening of TCRB CDR3 length in all four CD4+ subsets. At VDJ recombination sites, patients with type 1 diabetes made fewer insertions and deleted more nucleotides, a pattern implying thymic rearrangement abnormalities. Naive, central memory and regulatory TCRB repertoires appeared to be more similar among patients than among healthy donors. Only small numbers of individuals were included in the HLA sub-analyses, which left unresolved whether HLA type had any influence on TCRB rearrangement. PCR may preferentially amplify shorter templates, but because patient and control samples were amplified and corrected together, any resulting skew would affect both groups equally.

The chain is encoded by TRBV4-2 joined to TRBJ2-2; confidence is insufficient to name the D gene. Sample: Tregs from blood. The cell subset or site label, read with the paper, signifies: regulatory CD4+ T cells. The receptor comes from a woman aged 40 to 49 with type 1 diabetes. The DNA sequence is given as TGTGCCAGCAGCCGCGTCCCCGGGGAGCTGTTTTTT. Translation gives CASSRVPGELFF.